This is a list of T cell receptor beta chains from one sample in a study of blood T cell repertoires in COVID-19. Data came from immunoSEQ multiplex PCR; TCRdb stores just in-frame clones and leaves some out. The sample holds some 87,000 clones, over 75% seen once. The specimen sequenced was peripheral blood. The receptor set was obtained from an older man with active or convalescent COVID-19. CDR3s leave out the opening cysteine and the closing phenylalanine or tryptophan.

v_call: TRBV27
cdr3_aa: ASSFGTNTRKLF

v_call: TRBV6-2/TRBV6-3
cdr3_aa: ASSYSGTGVFFTGELF

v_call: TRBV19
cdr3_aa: ASSFQRKETQY

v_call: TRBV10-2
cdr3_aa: ASSDSYRTGSYEQY

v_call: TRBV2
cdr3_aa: ASSEVRGPGNEQF

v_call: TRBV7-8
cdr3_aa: ASSLGAGDSGNTIY

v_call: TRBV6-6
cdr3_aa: ASSHPQLRAGSGGGQF

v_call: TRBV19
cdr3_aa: ASSTPGGGGEKLF

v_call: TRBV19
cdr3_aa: ASSIGGQGTEKLF

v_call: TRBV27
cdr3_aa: ASSLSQTGEAF

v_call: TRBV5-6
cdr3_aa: ASSNPGLALGETQY

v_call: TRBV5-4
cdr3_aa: ASSLVYSSYNEQF

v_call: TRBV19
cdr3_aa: ASSILPRAQNEKLF

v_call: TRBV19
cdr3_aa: ASSIGGGLSSYEQY

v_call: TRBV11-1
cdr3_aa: ASSLFGGPYEQY

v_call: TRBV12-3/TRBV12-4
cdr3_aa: ASSLAGVETQY

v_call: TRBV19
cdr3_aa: ASSITPSGGWDEQF

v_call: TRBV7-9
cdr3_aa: ASSPVWDTFRGEQY

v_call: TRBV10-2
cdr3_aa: ASTDRVEQY

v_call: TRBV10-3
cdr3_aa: AIRLTGSQETQY

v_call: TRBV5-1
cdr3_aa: ASSLRTDNEQF

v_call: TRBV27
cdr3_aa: ASSLMEGYQETQY

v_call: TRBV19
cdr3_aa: ASSSGTPNSPLH

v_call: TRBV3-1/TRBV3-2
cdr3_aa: ASSQSYTEAF

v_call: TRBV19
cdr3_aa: ASSMEGATNEKLF

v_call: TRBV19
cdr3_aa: ASTTPGQGATDTQY

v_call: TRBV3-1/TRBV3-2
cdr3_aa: ASSQNRVGWQY

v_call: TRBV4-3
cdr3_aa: ASSHDSSRNTIY

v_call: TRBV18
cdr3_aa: ASSHPTVSGANVLT

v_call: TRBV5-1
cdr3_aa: ASTVGLAGNEQY

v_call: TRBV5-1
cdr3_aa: ASSQGGFYGYT

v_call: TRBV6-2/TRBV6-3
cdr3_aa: ASSFRVGRNEQF

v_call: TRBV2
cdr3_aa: ASSAQGPSGNTIY

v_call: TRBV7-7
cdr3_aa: ASSLSVEETQY

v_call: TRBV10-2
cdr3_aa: ASSEGTSGVSSYEQY

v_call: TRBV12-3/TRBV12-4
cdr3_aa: ASGTGWETQY

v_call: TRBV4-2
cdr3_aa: ASSQDPGVRTRGSPLH

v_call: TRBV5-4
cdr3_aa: ASSFPKSSYNEQF

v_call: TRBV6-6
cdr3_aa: ASSYEGWQPQH

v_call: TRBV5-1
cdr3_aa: ASSLAWGTEAF

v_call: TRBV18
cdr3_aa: ASSPGTANYGYT

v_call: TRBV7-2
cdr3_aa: ASSLDPPGLNTDTQY

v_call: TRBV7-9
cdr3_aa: ASSPQTGSSYNEQF

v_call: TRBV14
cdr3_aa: ASSHLTTGPYNEQF

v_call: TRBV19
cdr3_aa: ASKRQGYSNQPQH

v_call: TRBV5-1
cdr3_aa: ASSLVRGTNTGELF

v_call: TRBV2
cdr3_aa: ASSEYRGLEQY

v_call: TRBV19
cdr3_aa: ASSPSQGITGEQF

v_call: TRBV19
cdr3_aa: ASSTRPADSPLH

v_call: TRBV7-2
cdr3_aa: ASSFQRAGELF

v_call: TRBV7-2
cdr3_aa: ASSSLPPGTGVNQPQH

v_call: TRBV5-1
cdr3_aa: ASSSATGDYGYT

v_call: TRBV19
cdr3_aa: ASSIRDSNEQF

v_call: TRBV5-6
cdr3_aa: ASSDSGDEQY

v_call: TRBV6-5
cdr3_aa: ASSLNPQASKEF

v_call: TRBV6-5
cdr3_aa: ASTRTLTSLDTQY

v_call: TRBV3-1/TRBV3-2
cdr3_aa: ASSQVTGETDTQY

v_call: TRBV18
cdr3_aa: ASSLKADYYNSPLH

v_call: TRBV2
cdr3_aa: ASSQTYEQY